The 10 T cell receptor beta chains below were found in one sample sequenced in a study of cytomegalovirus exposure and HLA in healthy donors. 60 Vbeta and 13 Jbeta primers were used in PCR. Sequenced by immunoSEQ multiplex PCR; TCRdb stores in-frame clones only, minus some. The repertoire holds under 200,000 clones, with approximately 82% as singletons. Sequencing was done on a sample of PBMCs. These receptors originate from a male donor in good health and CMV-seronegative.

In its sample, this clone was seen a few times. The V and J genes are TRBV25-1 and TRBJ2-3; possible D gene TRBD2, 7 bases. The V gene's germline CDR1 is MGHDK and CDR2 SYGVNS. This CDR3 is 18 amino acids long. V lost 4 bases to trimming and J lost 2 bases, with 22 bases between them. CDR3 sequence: CASSAYGLAGANTDTQYF. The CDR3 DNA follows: TGTGCCAGCAGTGCCTACGGCCTTGCGGGGGCTAACACAGATACGCAGTATTTT.

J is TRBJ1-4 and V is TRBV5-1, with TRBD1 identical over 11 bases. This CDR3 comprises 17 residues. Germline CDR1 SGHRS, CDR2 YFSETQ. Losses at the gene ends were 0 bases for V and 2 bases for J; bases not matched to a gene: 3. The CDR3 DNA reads TGCGCCAGCAGCTTGGGGACAGGGGGCTTGACTAATGAAAAACTGTTTTTT. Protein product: CASSLGTGGLTNEKLFF.

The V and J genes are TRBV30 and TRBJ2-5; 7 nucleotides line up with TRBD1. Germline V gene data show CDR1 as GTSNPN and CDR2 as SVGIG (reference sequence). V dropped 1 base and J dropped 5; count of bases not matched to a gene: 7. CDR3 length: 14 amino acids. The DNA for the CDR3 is TGTGCCTGGAGTGCGACAGGGTTGCGGGAGACCCAGTACTTC. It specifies CAWSATGLRETQYF.

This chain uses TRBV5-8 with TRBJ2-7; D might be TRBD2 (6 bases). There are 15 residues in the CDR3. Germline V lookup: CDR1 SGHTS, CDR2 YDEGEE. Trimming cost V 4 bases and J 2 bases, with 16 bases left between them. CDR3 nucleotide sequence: TGTGCCAGCAGCCACGTACCGGGACTCGCCTACGAGCAGTACTTC. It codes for CASSHVPGLAYEQYF.

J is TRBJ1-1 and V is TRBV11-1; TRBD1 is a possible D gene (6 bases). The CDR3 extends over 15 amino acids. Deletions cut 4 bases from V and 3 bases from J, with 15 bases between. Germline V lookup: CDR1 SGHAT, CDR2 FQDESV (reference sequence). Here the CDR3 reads CASSSSAGVYTEAFF. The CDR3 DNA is TGTGCCAGCAGCTCAAGTGCAGGGGTGTACACTGAAGCTTTCTTT. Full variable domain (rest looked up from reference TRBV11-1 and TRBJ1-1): EAEVAQSPRYKITEKSQAVAFWCDPISGHATLYWYRQILGQGPELLVQFQDESVVDDSQLPKDRFSAERLKGVDSTLKIQPAELGDSAMYLCASSSSAGVYTEAFFGQGTRLTVV.

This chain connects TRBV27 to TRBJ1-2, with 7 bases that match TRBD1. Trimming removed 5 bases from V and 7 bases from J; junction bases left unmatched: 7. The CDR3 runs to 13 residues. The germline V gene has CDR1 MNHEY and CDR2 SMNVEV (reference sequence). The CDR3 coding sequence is TGTGCCAGCAGTCAGAGGGGGCAGGTTGGCTACACCTTC. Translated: CASSQRGQVGYTF.

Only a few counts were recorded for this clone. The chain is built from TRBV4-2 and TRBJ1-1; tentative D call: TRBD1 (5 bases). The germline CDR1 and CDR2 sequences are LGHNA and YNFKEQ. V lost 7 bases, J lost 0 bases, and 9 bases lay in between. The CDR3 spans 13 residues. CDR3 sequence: CASTSGLNTEAFF. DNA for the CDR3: TGTGCCAGCACCTCAGGGCTGAACACTGAAGCTTTCTTT.

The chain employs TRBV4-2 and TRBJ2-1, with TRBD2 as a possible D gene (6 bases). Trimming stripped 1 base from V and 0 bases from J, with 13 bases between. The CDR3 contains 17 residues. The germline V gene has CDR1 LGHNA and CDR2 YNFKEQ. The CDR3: CASSQGGGLSSYNEQFF. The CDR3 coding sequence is TGTGCCAGCAGCCAAGGTGGGGGGTTAAGCTCCTACAATGAGCAGTTCTTC.

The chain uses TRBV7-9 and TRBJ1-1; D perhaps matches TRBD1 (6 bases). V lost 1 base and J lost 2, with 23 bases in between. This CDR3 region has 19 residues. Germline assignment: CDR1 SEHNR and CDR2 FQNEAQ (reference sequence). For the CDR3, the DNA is TGTGCCAGCAGCTTAGGACGACGTGGCAGGGGAGAAGGAAACACTGAAGCTTTCTTT. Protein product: CASSLGRRGRGEGNTEAFF. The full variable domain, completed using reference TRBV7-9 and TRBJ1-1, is DTGVSQNPRHKITKRGQNVTFRCDPISEHNRLYWYRQTLGQGPEFLTYFQNEAQLEKSRLLSDRFSAERPKGSFSTLEIQRTEQGDSAMYLCASSLGRRGRGEGNTEAFFGQGTRLTVV.

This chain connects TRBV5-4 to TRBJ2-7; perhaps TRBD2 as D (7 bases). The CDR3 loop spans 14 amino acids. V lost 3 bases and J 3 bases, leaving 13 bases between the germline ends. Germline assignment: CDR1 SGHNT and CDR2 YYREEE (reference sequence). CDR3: CASSSRGAHYEQYF. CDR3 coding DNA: TGTGCCAGCAGCTCTCGGGGGGCCCACTACGAGCAGTACTTC.